Below are 9 T cell receptor beta chains sequenced from a single sample in a study of blood T cell repertoires in COVID-19. Profiling relied on immunoSEQ multiplex PCR, and the TCRdb table lists in-frame clones only, not all of them. The sample carries hundreds of thousands of clones, around 88% recorded once. Input material: peripheral blood. The receptors come from a woman in her twenties or thirties with COVID-19, enrolled during active disease.

The chain is built from TRBV4-1 and TRBJ1-4, with 11 positions matching TRBD1. The CDR3 loop spans 16 amino acids. V gave up 3 bases and J gave up 8 bases; unmatched junction bases: 8. Germline loops: CDR1 MGHRA, CDR2 YSYEKL. CDR3: CASSQPGTGGREKLFF. The CDR3 bases are TGCGCCAGCAGCCAGCCCGGGACAGGGGGGAGGGAAAAACTGTTTTTT.

This sequence joins TRBV24-1 and TRBJ2-7; 10 nucleotides line up with TRBD2. CDR1 is KGHDR, CDR2 SFDVKD, per germline. The CDR3 loop spans 14 amino acids. V lost 8 bases and J lost 3; bases outside the gene matches: 6. The CDR3 region has the DNA TGTGCCACCATAACTAGCGGGATAGACTACGAGCAGTACGTC. It specifies CATITSGIDYEQYV.

Worth noting for this clone: Other DNA sequences of this sample code for an identical CDR3. The chain uses TRBV11-2 and TRBJ1-4; 8 nucleotides match TRBD1. In germline, CDR1 is SGHAT, CDR2 FQNNGV. J was trimmed by 1 base and V by 3 bases; bases with no gene match: 1. The CDR3 totals 15 residues. The CDR3 region has the DNA TGTGCCAGCAGCTTTGGACAGGGAACTAATGAAAAACTGTTTTTT. It yields the protein CASSFGQGTNEKLFF. The variable domain in full, with the rest retrieved from reference TRBV11-2 and TRBJ1-4, is EAGVAQSPRYKIIEKRQSVAFWCNPISGHATLYWYQQILGQGPKLLIQFQNNGVVDDSQLPKDRFSAERLKGVDSTLKIQPAKLEDSAVYLCASSFGQGTNEKLFFGSGTQLSVL.

V usage is TRBV11-3 and J usage is TRBJ2-3, with TRBD2 identical over 8 bases. Germline loops: CDR1 SGHNT, CDR2 YENEEA. The CDR3 consists of 16 residues. Trimming at V came to 5 bases and at J to 4 bases, leaving 11 bases not matched to a gene. The CDR3 bases are TGTGCCAGCAGCGAACGCACTAGCGGTGGCTCAGATACGCAGTATTTT. The encoded protein is CASSERTSGGSDTQYF.

The V gene is TRBV7-2, the J gene TRBJ2-5; D is perhaps TRBD1 (6 bases). The CDR3 runs to 15 residues. Trimming removed 5 bases at V and 1 base at J, with 14 bases between. Germline assignment: CDR1 SGHTA and CDR2 FQGNSA. The CDR3 bases are TGTGCCAGCAGCGGCCATGGGACAATCCAAGAGACCCAGTACTTC. Amino acid sequence: CASSGHGTIQETQYF.

The rearrangement uses TRBV5-1 and TRBJ2-4; possible D gene TRBD1, 6 bases. Germline lookup yields CDR1 SGHRS and CDR2 YFSETQ. This CDR3 is built from 14 residues. Trimming cost V 2 bases and J 8 bases, with 14 bases left between them. DNA of the CDR3: TGCGCCAGCAGCTTTGACAGGCTGGCGGACATTCAGTACTTC. Translating gives CASSFDRLADIQYF.

The CDR3 DNA sequence: TGTGCCAGTAGCGGGGGGACTAGCGGGGGCGAGACCCAGTACTTC. It codes for CASSGGTSGGETQYF. The genes are TRBV19 and TRBJ2-5; 14 positions agree with TRBD2. The V and J ends lost 6 bases and 5 bases, in that order; junction bases with no gene match: 5. From germline, CDR1 is LNHDA and CDR2 SQIVND (reference sequence). CDR3 length: 15 residues.

The chain recombines TRBV5-1 with TRBJ1-2; D unclear. V lost 0 bases to trimming and J lost 14 bases, with 23 bases between them. There are 15 residues in the CDR3. Germline CDR1 reads SGHRS; CDR2 reads YFSETQ. The CDR3 region is CASSLDFRGSVVLTF. The CDR3, as DNA: TGCGCCAGCAGCTTGGATTTCCGAGGAAGCGTAGTATTGACCTTC. The variable domain in full, completed from reference TRBV5-1 and TRBJ1-2, reads KAGVTQTPRYLIKTRGQQVTLSCSPISGHRSVSWYQQTPGQGLQFLFEYFSETQRNKGNFPGRFSGRQFSNSRSEMNVSTLELGDSALYLCASSLDFRGSVVLTFGSGTRLTVV.

This clone was seen only once. This chain joins TRBV3-1 (or the pseudogene TRBV3-2) and TRBJ2-5, with 9 bases matching TRBD2. J lost 4 bases, V lost 5 bases, and 5 bases had no gene match. Germline V gene data show CDR1 as LGHDT and CDR2 as YNNKEL (reference sequence). This CDR3 spans 14 amino acids. This CDR3 is CASSKPSGVETQYF. Written as DNA, the CDR3 is TGTGCCAGCAGCAAACCTAGCGGGGTAGAGACCCAGTACTTC.